This T cell receptor beta chain is drawn from a study of T cells after yellow fever vaccination. MiXCR, applied by TCRdb to the 5' RACE reads, yields one record per CDR3 protein. The profile shows roughly 65,000 distinct CDR3 sequences, approximately 5% of them singletons. Germline V gives CDR1 SGHTA, CDR2 FQGNSA. This CDR3 spans 14 amino acids. V shed 6 bases and J shed 8 bases, with 19 bases lying between them. This TCR came from a man aged 18 to 29 who received the YFV17D yellow fever vaccine. The sequences come from CD4+ T cells sorted from PBMCs, collected around 16 days after the first yellow fever vaccination. The V gene is TRBV7-2, the J gene TRBJ1-2; D call uncertain. The CDR3 bases are TGTGCCAGCAGTCTAGGCGGGCATTGGGAGGGCTACACCTTC. This gives the protein CASSLGGHWEGYTF.